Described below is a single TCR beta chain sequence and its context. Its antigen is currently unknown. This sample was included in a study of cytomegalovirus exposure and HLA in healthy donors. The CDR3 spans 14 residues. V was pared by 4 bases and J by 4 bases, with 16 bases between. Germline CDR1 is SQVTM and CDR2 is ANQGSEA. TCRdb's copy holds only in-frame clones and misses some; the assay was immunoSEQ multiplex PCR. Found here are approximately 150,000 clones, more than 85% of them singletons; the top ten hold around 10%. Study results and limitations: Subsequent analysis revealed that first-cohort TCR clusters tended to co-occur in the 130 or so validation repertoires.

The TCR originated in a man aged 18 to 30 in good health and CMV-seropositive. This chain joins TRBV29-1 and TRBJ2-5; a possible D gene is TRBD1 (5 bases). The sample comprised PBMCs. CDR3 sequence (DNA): TGCAGCGTTGCAGGGCGGAGTACTCGAGAGACCCAGTACTTC. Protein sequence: CSVAGRSTRETQYF.